The rows below give T cell receptor beta chains drawn from one sample of a study of OX40 agonist ivuxolimab in advanced cancers. The assay was immunoSEQ multiplex PCR, and TCRdb's table has in-frame clones only and misses some. The sample contains tens of thousands of clones, 78% of which appear only once. This material consisted of CD4+ or CD8+ T cells sorted from blood, taken in a trial of the OX40 agonist ivuxolimab. These receptors were taken from an adult with an advanced solid tumor such as melanoma, head and neck, liver or kidney cancer. CDR3s include the opening cysteine and the closing phenylalanine or tryptophan. A D gene is named only where the DNA matches it firmly. Only some rows state a clone size, as once, few, many or a class for expanded clones.

J gene,clone size,V gene,D gene,CDR3 DNA,CDR3 protein
TRBJ1-5,-,TRBV18,TRBD1,TGTGCCAGCTCACCAAGGTGGACAGGGAGCAGGAGCAATCAGCCCCAGCATTTT,CASSPRWTGSRSNQPQHF
TRBJ1-3,-,TRBV7-2,-,TGTGCCAGCAGCTTAACAGTCTCTGGAAACACCATATATTTT,CASSLTVSGNTIYF
TRBJ2-2,-,TRBV29-1,-,TGCAGCGTTGGGGACACCGGGGAGCTGTTTTTT,CSVGDTGELFF
TRBJ1-6,-,TRBV6-5,-,TGTGCCAGCAAATTGAGTCCCTATAATTCACCCCTCCACTTT,CASKLSPYNSPLHF
TRBJ1-2,-,TRBV5-4,-,TGTGCCAGCAGCCCGGACGGAAACTATGGCTACACCTTC,CASSPDGNYGYTF
TRBJ2-5,-,TRBV21-1,-,TGTGCCAGCAGCAACGGGATAATAGGGGAGGGGTACGGCGAGACCCAGTACTTC,CASSNGIIGEGYGETQYF
TRBJ2-2,once,TRBV10-2,-,TGCGCCAGCAGTGAGATGGGGGGGCCCACCGGGGAGCTGTTTTTT,CASSEMGGPTGELFF
TRBJ2-1,-,TRBV11-3,TRBD2,TGTGCCAGCAGCCCAGGACCAAGTAAGAAGCGGGATCAGCAGTTCTTC,CASSPGPSKKRDQQFF
TRBJ1-4,-,TRBV18,TRBD1,TGTGCCAGCTCACCACCGGGCCTAGGGGGCGAAAAACTGTTTTTT,CASSPPGLGGEKLFF
TRBJ2-3,-,TRBV5-4,-,TGTGCCAGCAGCTTGGGGGTTGGGGGGGCGCAAGATACGCAGTATTTT,CASSLGVGGAQDTQYF
TRBJ2-7,-,TRBV11-2,-,TGTGCCAGCAGCTTCTTACCCAAACTCTCGGGGGCCTCCTACGAGCAGTACTTC,CASSFLPKLSGASYEQYF
TRBJ1-2,-,TRBV5-5,-,TGTGCCAGCAGCTTGTCCGTCCAGGACTATGGCTACACCTTC,CASSLSVQDYGYTF
TRBJ1-6,-,TRBV19,-,TGTGCCAGTGGGATTCGGGGGCTGAATTCACCCCTCCACTTT,CASGIRGLNSPLHF
TRBJ2-2,-,TRBV5-4,-,TGTGCCAGCAGCCTGATAGACACCGGGGAGCTGTTTTTT,CASSLIDTGELFF
TRBJ2-2,-,TRBV6-6,-,TGTGCCAGCAGCGATGGGAGCACCGGGGAGCTGTTTTTT,CASSDGSTGELFF
TRBJ2-3,-,TRBV7-1,-,TGTGCCAGCAGCTTAGGGACGTCCGGACCAGGGGTTACAGATACGCAGTATTTT,CASSLGTSGPGVTDTQYF
TRBJ1-2,-,TRBV10-3,TRBD1,TGTGCCATCAGTGAGTCGGGGACAGGGCGACTCTATGGCTACACCTTC,CAISESGTGRLYGYTF
TRBJ2-1,-,TRBV29-1,-,TGCAGCGCGGGCCGTTGGCAGGTCGGGAATGAGCAGTTCTTC,CSAGRWQVGNEQFF
TRBJ2-2,-,TRBV2,-,TGTGCCAGCCGTGGAAGGGTATCGAACACCGGGGAGCTGTTTTTT,CASRGRVSNTGELFF
TRBJ2-7,-,TRBV21-1,-,TGTGCCAGCAGCAAAGGGATTCGGAGGATAAACTACGAGCAGTACTTC,CASSKGIRRINYEQYF
TRBJ2-7,-,TRBV6-5,-,TGTGCCAGCAGTTACTCCAGGAACCCCTACGAGCAGTACTTC,CASSYSRNPYEQYF
TRBJ2-1,-,TRBV10-3,TRBD2,TGTGCCATCAGTGAGGGACTAGCGGGAGGGCAGAATGAGCAGTTCTTC,CAISEGLAGGQNEQFF
TRBJ2-2,-,TRBV6-6,-,TGTGCCACCGGGGGCACCGGGGAGCTGTTTTTT,CATGGTGELFF
TRBJ2-7,-,TRBV7-9,-,TGTGCCAGCAGCTTAGGCTTCCCCCTCGCTTCCTACGAGCAGTACTTC,CASSLGFPLASYEQYF
TRBJ2-2,-,TRBV5-1,-,TGCGCCAGCAGCCCGGGCCAGACCAAAGACGGGGAGCTGTTTTTT,CASSPGQTKDGELFF
TRBJ2-2,-,TRBV7-8,TRBD2,TGTGCCAGCAGCTTAGTTAGCGGGAGGGGGGACACCGGGGAGCTGTTTTTT,CASSLVSGRGDTGELFF
TRBJ2-3,-,TRBV7-3,-,TGTGCCAGCAGCTTAGTCTTGGGCGGAAGCACAGATACGCAGTATTTT,CASSLVLGGSTDTQYF
TRBJ1-1,few,TRBV6-4,-,TGTGCCAGCAGTGATTTAGACACCTTAAACACTGAAGCTTTCTTT,CASSDLDTLNTEAFF
TRBJ2-2,-,TRBV7-2,TRBD1,TGTGCCAGCAGCCAGACAGGGCTGAACACCGGGGAGCTGTTTTTT,CASSQTGLNTGELFF
TRBJ1-1,-,TRBV18,-,TGTGCCAGCTCACCCGGACGACGTGAAGCTTTCTTT,CASSPGRREAFF
TRBJ2-5,-,TRBV1,-,TGCACAACCCCCGGGGTCGGGGGCCAAGAGACCCAGTACTTC,CTTPGVGGQETQYF
TRBJ1-1,-,TRBV7-2,TRBD1,TGTGCCAGCAGCGTACAGGGGGTGAGCACTGAAGCTTTCTTT,CASSVQGVSTEAFF
TRBJ2-1,-,TRBV9,-,TGTGCCAGCAGCGCGTCACCTGGAGATGAGCAGTTCTTC,CASSASPGDEQFF
TRBJ2-1,-,TRBV5-5,-,TGTGCCAGCAGCCCCCACACAGTGAATGAGCAGTTCTTC,CASSPHTVNEQFF
TRBJ2-2,-,TRBV6-1,-,TGTGCCAGCAGTGAACTAGGAACCGGGGAGCTGTTTTTT,CASSELGTGELFF
TRBJ1-5,-,TRBV6-1,-,TGTGCCAGTGAGGTTGTTAGCAATCAGCCCCAGCATTTT,CASEVVSNQPQHF
TRBJ2-1,once,TRBV6-5,TRBD2,TGTGCCAGCAGTTACTCCGATAGCGGGAGAAGGTTCTTC,CASSYSDSGRRFF
TRBJ1-3,-,TRBV9,-,TGTGCCAGCAGCGCTTCAGGTACTGCTGGAAACACCATATATTTT,CASSASGTAGNTIYF
TRBJ1-2,-,TRBV19,-,TGTGCCAGTAGTCCTACTTCAGTGGCTAACTATGGCTACACCTTC,CASSPTSVANYGYTF
TRBJ2-3,-,TRBV4-2,TRBD2,TGTGCCAGCAGCCAAGGGCGGGCAGCGGGGGCCACAGATACGCAGTATTTT,CASSQGRAAGATDTQYF
TRBJ1-1,-,TRBV4-2,-,TGTGCCAGCAGCCAAGATATCGGGGACACTGAAGCTTTCTTT,CASSQDIGDTEAFF